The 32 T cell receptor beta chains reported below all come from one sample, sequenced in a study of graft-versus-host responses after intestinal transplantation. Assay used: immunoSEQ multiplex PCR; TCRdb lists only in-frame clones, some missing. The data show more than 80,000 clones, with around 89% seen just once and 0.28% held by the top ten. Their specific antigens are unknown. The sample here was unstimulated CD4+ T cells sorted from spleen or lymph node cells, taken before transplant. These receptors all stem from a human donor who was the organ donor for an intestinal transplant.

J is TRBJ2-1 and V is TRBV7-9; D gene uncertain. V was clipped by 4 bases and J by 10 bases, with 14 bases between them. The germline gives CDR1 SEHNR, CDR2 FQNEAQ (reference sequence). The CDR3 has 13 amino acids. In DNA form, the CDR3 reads TGTGCCAGCAGCTCGGGTGGCCCGGCCGAGCAGTTCTTC. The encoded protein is CASSSGGPAEQFF.

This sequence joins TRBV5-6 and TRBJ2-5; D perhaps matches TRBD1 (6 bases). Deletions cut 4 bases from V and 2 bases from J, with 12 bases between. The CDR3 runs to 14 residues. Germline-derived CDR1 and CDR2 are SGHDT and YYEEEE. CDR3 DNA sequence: TGTGCCAGCAGCCGAGGACAGAAACAAGAGACCCAGTACTTC. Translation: CASSRGQKQETQYF.

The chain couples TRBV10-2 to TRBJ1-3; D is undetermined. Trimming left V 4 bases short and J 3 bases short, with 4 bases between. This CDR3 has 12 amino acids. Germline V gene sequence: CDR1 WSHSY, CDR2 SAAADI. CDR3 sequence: CASSGHGNTIYF. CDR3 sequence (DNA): TGCGCCAGCAGTGGTCATGGAAACACCATATATTTT.

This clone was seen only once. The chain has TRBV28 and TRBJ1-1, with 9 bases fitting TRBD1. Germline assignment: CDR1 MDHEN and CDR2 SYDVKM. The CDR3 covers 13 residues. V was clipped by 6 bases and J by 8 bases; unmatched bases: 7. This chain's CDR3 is CASRRRDRAEAFF. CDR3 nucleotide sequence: TGTGCCAGCAGGCGCCGGGACAGGGCGGAAGCTTTCTTT.

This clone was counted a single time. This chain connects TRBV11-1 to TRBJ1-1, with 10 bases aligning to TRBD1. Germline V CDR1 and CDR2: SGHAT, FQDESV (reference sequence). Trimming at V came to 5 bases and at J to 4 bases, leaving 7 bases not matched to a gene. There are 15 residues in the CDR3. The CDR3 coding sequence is TGTGCCAGCAGCCCCTCCCGGACAGGGGGCACTGAAGCTTTCTTT. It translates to CASSPSRTGGTEAFF.

The DNA of the CDR3 is TGTGCCAGCAGCTCACTGCGATCAGGGAGGGAGACCCAGTACTTC. This codes for CASSSLRSGRETQYF. This chain links TRBV5-5 with TRBJ2-5; maybe TRBD2 (6 bases). Trimming left V 3 bases short and J 5 bases short, with 17 bases between. The CDR3 totals 15 residues. CDR1 is SGHKS, CDR2 YYEKEE, per germline (reference sequence).

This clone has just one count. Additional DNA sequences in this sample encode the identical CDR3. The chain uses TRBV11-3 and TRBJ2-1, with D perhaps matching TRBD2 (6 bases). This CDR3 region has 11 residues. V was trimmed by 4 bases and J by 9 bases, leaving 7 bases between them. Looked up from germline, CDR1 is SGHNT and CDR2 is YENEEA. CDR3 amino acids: CASSSRGEQFF. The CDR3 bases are TGTGCCAGCAGCTCGCGGGGTGAGCAGTTCTTC.

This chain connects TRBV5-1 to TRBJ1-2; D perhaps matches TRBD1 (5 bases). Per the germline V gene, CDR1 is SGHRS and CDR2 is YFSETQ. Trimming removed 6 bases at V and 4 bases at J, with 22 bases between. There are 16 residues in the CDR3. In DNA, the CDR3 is TGCGCCAGCATCACCGCCCCCACAGGCTCCATCTATGGCTACACCTTC. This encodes CASITAPTGSIYGYTF.

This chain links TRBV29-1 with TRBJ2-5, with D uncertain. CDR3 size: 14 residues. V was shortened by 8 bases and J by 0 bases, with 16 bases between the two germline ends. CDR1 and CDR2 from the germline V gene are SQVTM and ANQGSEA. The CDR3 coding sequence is TGCAGCATCCTAGGAACCGAGTACCAAGAGACCCAGTACTTC. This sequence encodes CSILGTEYQETQYF.

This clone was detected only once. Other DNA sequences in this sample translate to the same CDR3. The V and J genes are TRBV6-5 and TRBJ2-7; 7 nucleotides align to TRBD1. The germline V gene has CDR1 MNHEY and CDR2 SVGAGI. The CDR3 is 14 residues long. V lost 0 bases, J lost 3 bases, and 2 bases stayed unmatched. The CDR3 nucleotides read TGTGCCAGCAGTTACTCGGGACAGAGCTACGAGCAGTACTTC. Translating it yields CASSYSGQSYEQYF.

As DNA, the CDR3 is TGTGCCAGCAGCATAGATAGCGGGAGGGGTTACAATGAGCAGTTCTTC. It translates to CASSIDSGRGYNEQFF. V gene TRBV7-3 combines with J gene TRBJ2-1; 11 nucleotides align to TRBD2. The V gene end was trimmed by 5 bases and the J gene end by 4 bases; junction bases not matched to a gene: 7. The CDR3 loop spans 16 amino acids. CDR1 SGHTA and CDR2 FQGTGA come from the germline V gene.

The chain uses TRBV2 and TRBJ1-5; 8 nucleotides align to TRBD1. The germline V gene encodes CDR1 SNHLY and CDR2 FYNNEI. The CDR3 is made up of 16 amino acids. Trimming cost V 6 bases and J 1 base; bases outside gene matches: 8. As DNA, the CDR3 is TGTGCCAGCAGGTATCAGGGGGCTCTCAGCAATCAGCCCCAGCATTTT. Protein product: CASRYQGALSNQPQHF.

In nucleotides, the CDR3 is TGTGCCAGCAGCAGAACAGGACTAGCGGGGAAGAGTAATGAGCAGTTCTTC. Protein: CASSRTGLAGKSNEQFF. The V gene is TRBV7-2, the J gene TRBJ2-1; 12 bases are shared with TRBD2. J gave up 7 bases and V 5 bases, and 12 bases lay outside the gene matches. Germline V gene sequence: CDR1 SGHTA, CDR2 FQGNSA. The CDR3 totals 17 residues.

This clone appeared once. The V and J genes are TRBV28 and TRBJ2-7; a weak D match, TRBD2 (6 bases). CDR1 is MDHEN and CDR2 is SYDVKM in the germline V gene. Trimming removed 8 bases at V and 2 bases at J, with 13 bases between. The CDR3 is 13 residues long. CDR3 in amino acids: CASSAGPTYEQYF. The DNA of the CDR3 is TGTGCCAGCTCTGCGGGGCCCACCTACGAGCAGTACTTC.

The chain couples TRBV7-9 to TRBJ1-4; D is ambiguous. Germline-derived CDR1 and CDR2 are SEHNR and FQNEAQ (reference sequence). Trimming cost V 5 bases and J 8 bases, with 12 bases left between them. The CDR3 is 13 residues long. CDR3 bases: TGTGCCAGCAGCACGCTTTGGGAGGAAAAACTGTTTTTT. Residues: CASSTLWEEKLFF.

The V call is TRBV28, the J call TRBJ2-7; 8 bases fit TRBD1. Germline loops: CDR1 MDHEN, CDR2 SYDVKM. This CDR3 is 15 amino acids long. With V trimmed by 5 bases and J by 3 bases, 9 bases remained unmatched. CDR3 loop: CASSGRQGPFYEQYF. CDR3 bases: TGTGCCAGCAGTGGGCGACAGGGGCCGTTCTACGAGCAGTACTTC.

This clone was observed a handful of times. CDR3 DNA sequence: TGTGCCAGCAGCTGGCCTAACTATGGCTACACCTTC. It yields the protein CASSWPNYGYTF. The chain has TRBV5-4 and TRBJ1-2; D is unresolved. The V and J ends lost 3 bases and 0 bases respectively, with 3 bases between them. Germline V gives CDR1 SGHNT, CDR2 YYREEE (reference sequence). The CDR3 length is 12 residues.

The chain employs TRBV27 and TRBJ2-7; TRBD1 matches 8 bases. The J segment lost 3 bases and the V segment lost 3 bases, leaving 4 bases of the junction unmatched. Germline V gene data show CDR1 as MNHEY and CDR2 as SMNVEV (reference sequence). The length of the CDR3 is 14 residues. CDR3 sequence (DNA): TGTGCCAGCAGTTTTGACAGGGGATTCTACGAGCAGTACTTC. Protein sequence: CASSFDRGFYEQYF.

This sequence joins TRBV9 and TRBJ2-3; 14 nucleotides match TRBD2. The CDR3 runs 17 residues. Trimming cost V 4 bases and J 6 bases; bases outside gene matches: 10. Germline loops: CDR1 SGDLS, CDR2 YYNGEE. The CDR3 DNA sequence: TGTGCCAGCAGCTCGACTAGCGGGAGGGCCCGGGGGGATACGCAGTATTTT. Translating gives CASSSTSGRARGDTQYF.

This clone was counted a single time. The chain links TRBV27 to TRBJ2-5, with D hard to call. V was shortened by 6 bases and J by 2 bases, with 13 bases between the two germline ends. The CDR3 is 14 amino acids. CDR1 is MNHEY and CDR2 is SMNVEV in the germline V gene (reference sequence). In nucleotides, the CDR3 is TGTGCCAGCAGCCCCTCGAGCCGGCAAGAGACCCAGTACTTC. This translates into CASSPSSRQETQYF.

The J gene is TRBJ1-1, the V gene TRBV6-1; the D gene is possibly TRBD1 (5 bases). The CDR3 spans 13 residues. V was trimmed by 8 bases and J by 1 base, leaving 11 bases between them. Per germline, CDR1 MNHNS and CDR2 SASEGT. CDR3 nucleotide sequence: TGTGCCAGCGATCCCCAGGGGAACACTGAAGCTTTCTTT. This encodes CASDPQGNTEAFF.

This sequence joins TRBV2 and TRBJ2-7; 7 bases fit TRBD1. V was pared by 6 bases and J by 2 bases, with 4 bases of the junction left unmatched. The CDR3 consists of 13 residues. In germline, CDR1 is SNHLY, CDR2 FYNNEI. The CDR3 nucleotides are TGTGCCAGCAGGTGGGACAGCACCTACGAGCAGTACTTC. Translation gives CASRWDSTYEQYF.

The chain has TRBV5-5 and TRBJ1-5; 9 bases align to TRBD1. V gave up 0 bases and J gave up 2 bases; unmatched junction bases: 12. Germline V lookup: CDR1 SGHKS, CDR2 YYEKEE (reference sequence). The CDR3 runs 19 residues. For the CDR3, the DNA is TGTGCCAGCAGCTTGGTATACGGACAGGGGCCTCTGGGCAATCAGCCCCAGCATTTT. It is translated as CASSLVYGQGPLGNQPQHF.

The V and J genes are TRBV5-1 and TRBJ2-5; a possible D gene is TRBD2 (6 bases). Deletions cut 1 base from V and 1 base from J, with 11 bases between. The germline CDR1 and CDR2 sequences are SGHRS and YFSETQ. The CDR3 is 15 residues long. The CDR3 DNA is TGCGCCAGCAGCTTGTTGGGCGGGGCCCAAGAGACCCAGTACTTC. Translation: CASSLLGGAQETQYF.

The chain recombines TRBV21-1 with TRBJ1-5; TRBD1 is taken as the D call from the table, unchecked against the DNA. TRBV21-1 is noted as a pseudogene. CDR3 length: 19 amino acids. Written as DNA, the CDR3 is TGTGCCAGCAGCAAAGAGGGGATCAAGGGTGGGATAAGCAATCAGCCCCAGCATTTT. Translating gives CASSKEGIKGGISNQPQHF.

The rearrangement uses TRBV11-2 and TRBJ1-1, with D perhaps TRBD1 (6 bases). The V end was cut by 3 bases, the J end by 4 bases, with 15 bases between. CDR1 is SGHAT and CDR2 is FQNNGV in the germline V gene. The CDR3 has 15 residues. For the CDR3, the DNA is TGTGCCAGCAGCTTCATACAGGGAGGGGGCACTGAAGCTTTCTTT. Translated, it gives CASSFIQGGGTEAFF.

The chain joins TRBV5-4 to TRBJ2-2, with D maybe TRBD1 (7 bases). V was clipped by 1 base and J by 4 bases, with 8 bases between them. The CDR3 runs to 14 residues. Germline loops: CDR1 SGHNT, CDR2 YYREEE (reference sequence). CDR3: CASSLQGGTGELFF. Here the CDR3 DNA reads TGTGCCAGCAGCTTGCAGGGGGGCACCGGGGAGCTGTTTTTT. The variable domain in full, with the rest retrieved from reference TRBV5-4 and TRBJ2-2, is ETGVTQSPTHLIKTRGQQVTLRCSSQSGHNTVSWYQQALGQGPQFIFQYYREEENGRGNFPPRFSGLQFPNYSSELNVNALELDDSALYLCASSLQGGTGELFFGEGSRLTVL.

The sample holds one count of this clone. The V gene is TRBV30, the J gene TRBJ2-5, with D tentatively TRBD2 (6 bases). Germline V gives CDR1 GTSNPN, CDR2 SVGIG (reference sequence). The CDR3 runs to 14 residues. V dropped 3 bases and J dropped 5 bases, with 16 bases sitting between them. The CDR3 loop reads CAWRSRLVYETQYF. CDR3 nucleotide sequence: TGTGCCTGGAGATCGAGACTAGTGTACGAGACCCAGTACTTC.

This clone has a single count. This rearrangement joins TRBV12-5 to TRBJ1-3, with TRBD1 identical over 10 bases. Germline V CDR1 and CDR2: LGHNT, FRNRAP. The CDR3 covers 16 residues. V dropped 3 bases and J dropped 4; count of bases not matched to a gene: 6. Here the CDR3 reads CASGLRDRGSGNTIYF. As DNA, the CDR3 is TGTGCTAGTGGTTTAAGGGACAGGGGATCCGGAAACACCATATATTTT.

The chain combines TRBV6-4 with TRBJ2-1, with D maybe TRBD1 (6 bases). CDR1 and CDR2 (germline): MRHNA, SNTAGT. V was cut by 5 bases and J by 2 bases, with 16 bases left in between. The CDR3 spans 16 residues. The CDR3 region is CASSPQGSGPYNEQFF. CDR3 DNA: TGTGCCAGCAGTCCCCAGGGGAGCGGCCCCTACAATGAGCAGTTCTTC.

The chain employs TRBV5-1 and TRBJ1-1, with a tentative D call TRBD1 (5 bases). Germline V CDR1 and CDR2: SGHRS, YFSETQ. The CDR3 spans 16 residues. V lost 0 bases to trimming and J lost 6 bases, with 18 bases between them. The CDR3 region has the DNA TGCGCCAGCAGCTTGGCCAGGAACGAAAAAGGGGCTGAAGCTTTCTTT. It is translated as CASSLARNEKGAEAFF.

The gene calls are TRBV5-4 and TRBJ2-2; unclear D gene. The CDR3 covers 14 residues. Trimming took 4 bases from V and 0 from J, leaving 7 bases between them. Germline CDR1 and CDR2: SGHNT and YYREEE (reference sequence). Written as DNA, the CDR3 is TGTGCCAGCAGCCGGGTGGCGAACACCGGGGAGCTGTTTTTT. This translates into CASSRVANTGELFF.